This T cell receptor (beta chain) is from a study of T cells in Graves' hyperthyroidism and ophthalmopathy. With respect to this clonotype: What it binds is not known.

TCR beta CDR3 region amplification was performed from RNA transcripts. The TCR CDR3 was amplified in a first-round RT-PCR using the HTBI primer set. One entry per CDR3 protein results from TCRdb running MiXCR on the multiplex PCR reads. Of 600,000 to 900,000 distinct CDR3 sequences in the sample, 16% were seen once. Study-wide results and caveats: Ophthalmopathy could be told apart from stable hyperthyroidism with a 13 V-J model. Most thyroid clonotypes that were expanded above 0.001 also turned up in blood.

A lack of ophthalmopathy progression within 18 months defined stable Graves' hyperthyroidism. The source of the PBMCs was approximately 10 ml of fresh peripheral blood. This TCR derives from a man younger than 35 with Graves' hyperthyroidism. Sequenced material: blood.

The CDR3 nucleotides are TGTGCCAGCTCACCGGGACAGAAGAGACCCCTCCACTTT. Amino acids: CASSPGQKRPLHF. The rearrangement joins TRBV18 to TRBJ1-6, with 7 nucleotides matching TRBD1. The CDR3 spans 13 residues. Trimming cost V 3 bases and J 12 bases; bases outside gene matches: 5. Germline assignment: CDR1 KGHSH and CDR2 LQKENI.